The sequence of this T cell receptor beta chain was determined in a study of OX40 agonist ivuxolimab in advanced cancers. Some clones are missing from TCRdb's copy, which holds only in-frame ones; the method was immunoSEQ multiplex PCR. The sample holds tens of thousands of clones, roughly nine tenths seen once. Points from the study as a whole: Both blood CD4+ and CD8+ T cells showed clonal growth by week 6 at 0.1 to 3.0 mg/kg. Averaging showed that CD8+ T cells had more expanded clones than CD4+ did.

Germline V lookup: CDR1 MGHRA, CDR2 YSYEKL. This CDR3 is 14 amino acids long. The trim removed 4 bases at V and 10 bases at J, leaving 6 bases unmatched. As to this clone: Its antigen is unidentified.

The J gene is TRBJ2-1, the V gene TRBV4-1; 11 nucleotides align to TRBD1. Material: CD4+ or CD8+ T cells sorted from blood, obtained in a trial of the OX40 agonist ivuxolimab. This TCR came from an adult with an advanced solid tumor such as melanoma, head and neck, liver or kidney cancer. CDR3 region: CASSRGQGAEEQFF. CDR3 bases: TGCGCCAGCAGCCGCGGACAGGGGGCGGAGGAGCAGTTCTTC.